Following are 2 T cell receptor beta chains from one sample sequenced in a study of blood T cell repertoires in COVID-19. TCRdb's copy holds only in-frame clones and misses some; the assay was immunoSEQ multiplex PCR. The repertoire holds some 430,000 clones, about nine tenths seen once, with less than 0.75% in the top ten. The sequenced sample was PBMCs or T cells enriched from blood (not recorded which). The receptors come from a man younger than 30 who had recovered from COVID-19.

This clone was found a few times. This chain connects TRBV6-5 to TRBJ2-7, with D perhaps matching TRBD1 (5 bases). CDR1 and CDR2 (germline): MNHEY, SVGAGI. Trimming shortened V by 0 bases and J by 7 bases, and 13 bases separated the two germline ends. This CDR3 spans 14 amino acids. Written as DNA, the CDR3 is TGTGCCAGCAGTTACTCGGGGCAACCCGGGGAGCAGTACTTC. This encodes CASSYSGQPGEQYF.

This chain uses TRBV5-6 with TRBJ1-6; tentatively, D is TRBD1 (6 bases). The CDR3 spans 16 residues. Germline assignment: CDR1 SGHDT and CDR2 YYEEEE. The V end lost 4 bases, the J end lost 0 bases, and 11 bases lay between the germline ends. As DNA, the CDR3 is TGTGCCAGCAGCCACAGGGAAAGCTCCTATAATTCACCCCTCCACTTT. Amino acid sequence: CASSHRESSYNSPLHF.